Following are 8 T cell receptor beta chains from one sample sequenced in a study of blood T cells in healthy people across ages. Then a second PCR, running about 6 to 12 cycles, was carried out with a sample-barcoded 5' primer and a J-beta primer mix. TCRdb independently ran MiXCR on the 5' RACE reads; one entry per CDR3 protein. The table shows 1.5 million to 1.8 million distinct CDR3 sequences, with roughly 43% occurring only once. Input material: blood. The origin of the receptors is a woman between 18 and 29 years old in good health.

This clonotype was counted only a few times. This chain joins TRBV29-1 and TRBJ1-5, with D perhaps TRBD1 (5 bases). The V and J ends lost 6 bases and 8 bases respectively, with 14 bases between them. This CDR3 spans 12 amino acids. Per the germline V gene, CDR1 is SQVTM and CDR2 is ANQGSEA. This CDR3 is CSVGGVTEPQHF. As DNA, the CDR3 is TGCAGCGTGGGGGGAGTTACAGAGCCCCAGCATTTT.

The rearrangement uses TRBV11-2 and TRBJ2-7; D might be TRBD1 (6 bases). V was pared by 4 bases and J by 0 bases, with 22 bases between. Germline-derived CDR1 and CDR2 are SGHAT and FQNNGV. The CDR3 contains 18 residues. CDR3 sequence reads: CASSSREQGRSRSYEQYF. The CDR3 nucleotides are TGTGCCAGCAGCTCCAGGGAGCAGGGGCGTTCCCGCTCCTACGAGCAGTACTTC.

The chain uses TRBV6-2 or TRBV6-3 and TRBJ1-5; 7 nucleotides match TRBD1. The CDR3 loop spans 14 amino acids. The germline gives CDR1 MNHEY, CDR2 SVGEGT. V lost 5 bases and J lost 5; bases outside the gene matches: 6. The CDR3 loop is CASSHDRDHQPQHF. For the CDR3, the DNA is TGTGCCAGCAGTCATGACAGGGACCATCAGCCCCAGCATTTT.

CDR3 nucleotide sequence: TGCAGTGCCTCGACTAGCGGGGGTGTTCGAGATACGCAGTATTTT. Protein: CSASTSGGVRDTQYF. The rearrangement joins TRBV20-1 to TRBJ2-3, with 12 bases lining up with TRBD2. CDR3 length: 15 amino acids. The V and J ends lost 6 bases and 5 bases, in that order; junction bases with no gene match: 9. CDR1 is DFQATT, CDR2 SNEGSKA, per germline (reference sequence).

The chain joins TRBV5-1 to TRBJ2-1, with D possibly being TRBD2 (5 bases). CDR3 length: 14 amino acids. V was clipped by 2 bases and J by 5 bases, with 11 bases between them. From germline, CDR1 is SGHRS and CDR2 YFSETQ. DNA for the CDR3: TGCGCCAGCAGCTTTCAATCGCGGGACAATGAGCAGTTCTTC. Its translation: CASSFQSRDNEQFF.

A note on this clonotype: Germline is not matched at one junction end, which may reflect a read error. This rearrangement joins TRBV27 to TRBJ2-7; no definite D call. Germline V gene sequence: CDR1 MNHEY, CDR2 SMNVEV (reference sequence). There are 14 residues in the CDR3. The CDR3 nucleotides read TGTGCCAGCAGAGACACGATCCTATCCTACAAGCAGTACTTC. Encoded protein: CASRDTILSYKQYF.

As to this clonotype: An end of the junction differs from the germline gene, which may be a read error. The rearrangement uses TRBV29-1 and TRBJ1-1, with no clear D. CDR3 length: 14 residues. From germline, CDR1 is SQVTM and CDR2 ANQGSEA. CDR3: CGVIPKIAGTEAFF. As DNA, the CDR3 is TGCGGCGTTATTCCAAAAATAGCGGGCACTGAAGCTTTCTTT.

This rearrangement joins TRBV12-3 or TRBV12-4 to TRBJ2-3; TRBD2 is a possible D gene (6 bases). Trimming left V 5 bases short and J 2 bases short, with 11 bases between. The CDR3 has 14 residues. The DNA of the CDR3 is TGTGCCAGCAGTGCGGGGAGGCCCACAGATACGCAGTATTTT. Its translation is CASSAGRPTDTQYF.